The sequence of this T cell receptor beta chain was determined in a study of shared clonotypes between healthy human individuals. Study at large: Researchers drew samples from a couple of women and a few men aged 18 to 49. Overall study results and limits: Enrolling few donors narrowed the genetic and exposure-history diversity that was represented. Naive subsets generally had larger estimated richness than memory subsets.

CD4+ cells underwent separation, giving CD45RA+ naive and CD45RA-negative memory subsets. The repertoire was sequenced with immunoSEQ multiplex PCR; TCRdb's copy has only in-frame clones and lacks some. Among over a million clones, roughly 80% were seen once, and the ten largest hold around 1.5%. Notes on this clone: Its cognate antigen is unknown.

The specimen sequenced was memory CD4+ T cells sorted from blood. Subset noted: CD45RA-negative fraction. This TCR derives from a man aged 18-30 years in good health.

The CDR3: CASSEYWRTGHDGYTF. The CDR3 nucleotides read TGTGCCAGCAGTGAATATTGGAGGACAGGGCATGATGGCTACACCTTC. The V gene is TRBV25-1, the J gene TRBJ1-2; 8 nucleotides line up with TRBD1. Germline values: CDR1 MGHDK, CDR2 SYGVNS. The CDR3 loop spans 16 amino acids. Trimming at V came to 0 bases and at J to 6 bases, leaving 9 bases not matched to a gene.